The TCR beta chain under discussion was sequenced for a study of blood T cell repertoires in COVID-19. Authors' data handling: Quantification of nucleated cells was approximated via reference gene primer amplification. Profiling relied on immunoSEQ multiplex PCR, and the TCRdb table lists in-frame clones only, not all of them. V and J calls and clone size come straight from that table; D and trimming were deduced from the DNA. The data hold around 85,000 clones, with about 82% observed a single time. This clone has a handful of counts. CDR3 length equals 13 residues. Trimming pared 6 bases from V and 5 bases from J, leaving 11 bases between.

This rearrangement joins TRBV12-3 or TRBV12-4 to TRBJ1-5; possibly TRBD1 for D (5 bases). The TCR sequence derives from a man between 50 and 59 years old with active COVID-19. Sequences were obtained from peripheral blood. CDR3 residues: CASRRDSYQPQHF. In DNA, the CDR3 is TGTGCCAGCAGGAGGGACTCCTATCAGCCCCAGCATTTT.